The 9 T cell receptor beta chains presented below share a single source sample, sequenced in a study of blood T cell repertoires in COVID-19. Method: immunoSEQ multiplex PCR; TCRdb's copy keeps in-frame clones and lacks some. The data contain 130,000 or so clones, about 83% of them seen just once; the ten biggest clones take up roughly 1.5%. Sample: peripheral blood. These receptors were taken from a human donor in a cohort sampled during active COVID-19.

DNA of the CDR3: TGTGCCAGCAGATCCCAGGTCACGAACACTGAAGCTTTCTTT. Translating it yields CASRSQVTNTEAFF. J is TRBJ1-1 and V is TRBV2; D gene unclear. The CDR3 consists of 14 residues. Trimming stripped 6 bases from V and 1 base from J, with 12 bases between. From germline, CDR1 is SNHLY and CDR2 FYNNEI.

The chain has TRBV5-1 and TRBJ2-1, with TRBD2 matching over 11 bases. The CDR3 is 17 residues long. V shed 3 bases, J shed 6 bases, and the junction held 11 bases outside the gene matches. From germline, CDR1 is SGHRS and CDR2 YFSETQ. The CDR3 protein is CASSSPPTSGAFNEQFF. The CDR3 DNA reads TGCGCCAGCAGCTCGCCCCCGACTAGCGGGGCCTTCAATGAGCAGTTCTTC.

In its sample, this clone was seen once. V is TRBV28 and J is TRBJ2-7, with D tentatively TRBD2 (6 bases). V lost 3 bases and J lost 7, with 16 bases in between. CDR1 and CDR2 from the germline V gene are MDHEN and SYDVKM. The length of the CDR3 is 14 residues. The DNA for the CDR3 is TGTGCCAGCAGTTTTTGGGCGGGGTCCAGGGAGCAGTACTTC. Protein sequence: CASSFWAGSREQYF. Drawing the rest from reference TRBV28 and TRBJ2-7, the complete variable domain is DVKVTQSSRYLVKRTGEKVFLECVQDMDHENMFWYRQDPGLGLRLIYFSYDVKMKEKGDIPEGYSVSREKKERFSLILESASTNQTSMYLCASSFWAGSREQYFGPGTRLTVT.

V gene TRBV20-1 combines with J gene TRBJ1-4; D is uncertain. The CDR3 length is 12 residues. Germline lookup yields CDR1 DFQATT and CDR2 SNEGSKA (reference sequence). V gave up 3 bases and J gave up 13 bases, with 15 bases separating them. The CDR3 sequence is CSASPVPRRLFF. The CDR3 nucleotides read TGCAGTGCTAGTCCCGTCCCGAGAAGACTGTTTTTT.

This clone was detected only once. This sequence joins TRBV7-2 and TRBJ2-5; 7 bases agree with TRBD1. J gave up 5 bases and V 5 bases, and 14 bases lay outside the gene matches. The CDR3 extends over 16 amino acids. CDR1 and CDR2 (germline): SGHTA, FQGNSA. The CDR3 DNA is TGTGCCAGCAGCCTTCCAGGGACAGCTTCGGGGGAGACCCAGTACTTC. Amino acid sequence: CASSLPGTASGETQYF.

The V and J genes are TRBV27 and TRBJ1-1, with 9 bases fitting TRBD1. This CDR3 is built from 14 residues. Germline CDR1 reads MNHEY; CDR2 reads SMNVEV (reference sequence). V lost 6 bases to trimming and J lost 4 bases; unmatched junction nucleotides: 6. CDR3: CASRKQGASTEAFF. DNA for the CDR3: TGTGCCAGCAGGAAACAGGGGGCGAGCACTGAAGCTTTCTTT.

The V call is TRBV19, the J call TRBJ1-1; D perhaps matches TRBD1 (5 bases). The germline V gene has CDR1 LNHDA and CDR2 SQIVND (reference sequence). This CDR3 region has 15 residues. The ends were cut back, 1 base at V and 1 base at J, with 10 bases in the middle. The CDR3 loop is CASSIGRGANTEAFF. CDR3 coding DNA: TGTGCCAGTAGTATAGGGAGGGGCGCGAACACTGAAGCTTTCTTT.

This chain uses TRBV19 with TRBJ2-1, with 11 bases fitting TRBD2. The length of the CDR3 is 16 residues. Germline V lookup: CDR1 LNHDA, CDR2 SQIVND (reference sequence). V shed 5 bases and J 7 bases; nucleotides not matched to a gene: 10. CDR3: CASSPTSTSGKNEQFF. CDR3 bases: TGTGCCAGTAGTCCAACTTCGACTAGCGGGAAGAATGAGCAGTTCTTC.

This chain joins TRBV28 and TRBJ1-5; D unclear. CDR1 and CDR2 from the germline V gene are MDHEN and SYDVKM. V lost 2 bases, J lost 5 bases, and 10 bases lay in between. CDR3 length: 14 amino acids. CDR3 loop: CASSLTEVDQPQHF. Here the CDR3 DNA reads TGTGCCAGCAGTTTAACAGAAGTTGATCAGCCCCAGCATTTT.